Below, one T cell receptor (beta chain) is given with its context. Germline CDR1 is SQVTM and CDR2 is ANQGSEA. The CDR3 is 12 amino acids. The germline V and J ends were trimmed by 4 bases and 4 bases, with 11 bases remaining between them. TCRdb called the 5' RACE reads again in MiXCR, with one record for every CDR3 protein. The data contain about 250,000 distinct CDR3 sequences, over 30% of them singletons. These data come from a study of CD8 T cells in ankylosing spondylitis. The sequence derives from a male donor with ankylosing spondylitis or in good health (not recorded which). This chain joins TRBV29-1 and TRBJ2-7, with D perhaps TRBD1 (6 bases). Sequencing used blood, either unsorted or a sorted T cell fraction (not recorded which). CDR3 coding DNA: TGCAGCGTTGCGGAAGGGGGTTACGAGCAGTACTTC. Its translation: CSVAEGGYEQYF.